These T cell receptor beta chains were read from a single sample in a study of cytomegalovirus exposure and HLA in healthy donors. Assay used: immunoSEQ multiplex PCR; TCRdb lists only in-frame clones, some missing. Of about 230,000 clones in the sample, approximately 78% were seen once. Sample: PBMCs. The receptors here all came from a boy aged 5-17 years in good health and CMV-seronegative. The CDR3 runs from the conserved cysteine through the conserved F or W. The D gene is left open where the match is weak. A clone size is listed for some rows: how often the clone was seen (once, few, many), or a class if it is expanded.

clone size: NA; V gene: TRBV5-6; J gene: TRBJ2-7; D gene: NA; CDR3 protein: CASSWHGTQNQYEQYF; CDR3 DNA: TGTGCCAGCAGCTGGCACGGGACACAGAACCAATACGAGCAGTACTTC
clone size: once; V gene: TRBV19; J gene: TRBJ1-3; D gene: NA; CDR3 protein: CASRGLEGSGNTIYF; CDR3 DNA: TGTGCCAGTAGGGGACTTGAGGGGTCTGGAAACACCATATATTTT
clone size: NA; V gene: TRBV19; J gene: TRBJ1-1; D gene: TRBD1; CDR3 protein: CASTNMDRVNTEAFF; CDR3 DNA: TGTGCCAGTACCAATATGGACAGGGTGAACACTGAAGCTTTCTTT
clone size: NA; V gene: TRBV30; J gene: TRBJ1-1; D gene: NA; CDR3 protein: CAWRPEIFTEAFF; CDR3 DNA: TGTGCCTGGAGGCCGGAGATCTTCACTGAAGCTTTCTTT
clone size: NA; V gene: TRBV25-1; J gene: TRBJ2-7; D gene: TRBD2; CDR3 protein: CASSRTGGGSYEQYF; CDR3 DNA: TGTGCCAGCAGTCGCACGGGTGGCGGGAGTTACGAGCAGTACTTC
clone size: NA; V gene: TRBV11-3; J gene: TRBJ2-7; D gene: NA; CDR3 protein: CASSPEVESYEQYF; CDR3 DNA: TGTGCCAGCAGCCCAGAGGTAGAAAGCTACGAGCAGTACTTC
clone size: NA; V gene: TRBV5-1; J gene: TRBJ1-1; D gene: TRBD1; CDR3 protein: CASQTGGGSNTEAFF; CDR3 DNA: TGCGCCAGCCAAACAGGGGGGGGAAGTAACACTGAAGCTTTCTTT
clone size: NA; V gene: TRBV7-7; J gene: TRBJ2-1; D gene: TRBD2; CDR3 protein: CASSPGGREGLNEQFF; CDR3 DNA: TGTGCCAGCAGCCCGGGGGGGCGGGAGGGCCTAAATGAGCAGTTCTTC
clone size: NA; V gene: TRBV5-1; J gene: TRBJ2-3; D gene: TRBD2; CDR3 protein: CASSLAGLAGGTDTQYF; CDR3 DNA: TGCGCCAGCAGCTTAGCGGGACTAGCGGGGGGGACAGATACGCAGTATTTT
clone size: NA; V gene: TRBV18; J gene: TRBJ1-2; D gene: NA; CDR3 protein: CASSPQSGVQGYTF; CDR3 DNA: TGTGCCAGCTCACCACAGAGCGGTGTACAAGGCTACACCTTC
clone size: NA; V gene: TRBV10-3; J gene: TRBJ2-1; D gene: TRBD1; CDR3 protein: CAITNAGQGAGEQFF; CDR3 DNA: TGTGCCATCACCAATGCCGGACAGGGGGCTGGTGAGCAGTTCTTC
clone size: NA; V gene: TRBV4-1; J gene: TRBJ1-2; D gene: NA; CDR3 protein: CASSQRGGFDGYTF; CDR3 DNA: TGCGCCAGCAGCCAAAGGGGGGGGTTTGATGGCTACACCTTC
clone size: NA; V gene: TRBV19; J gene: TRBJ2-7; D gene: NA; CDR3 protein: CASSIDRGAYEQYF; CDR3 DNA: TGTGCCAGTAGTATAGATCGCGGGGCCTACGAGCAGTACTTC
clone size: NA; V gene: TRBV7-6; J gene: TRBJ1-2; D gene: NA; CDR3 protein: CASSLAESRGSYGYTF; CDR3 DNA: TGTGCCAGCAGCTTAGCCGAATCGAGGGGGAGCTATGGCTACACCTTC
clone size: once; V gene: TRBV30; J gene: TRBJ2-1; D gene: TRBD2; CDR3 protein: CACPRGLAGYNEQFF; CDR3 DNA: TGTGCCTGTCCTCGAGGACTAGCGGGGTACAATGAGCAGTTCTTC
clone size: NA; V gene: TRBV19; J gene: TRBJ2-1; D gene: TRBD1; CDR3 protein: CASSPGTGGLYNEQFF; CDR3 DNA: TGTGCCAGTAGTCCCGGGACAGGGGGACTTTACAATGAGCAGTTCTTC